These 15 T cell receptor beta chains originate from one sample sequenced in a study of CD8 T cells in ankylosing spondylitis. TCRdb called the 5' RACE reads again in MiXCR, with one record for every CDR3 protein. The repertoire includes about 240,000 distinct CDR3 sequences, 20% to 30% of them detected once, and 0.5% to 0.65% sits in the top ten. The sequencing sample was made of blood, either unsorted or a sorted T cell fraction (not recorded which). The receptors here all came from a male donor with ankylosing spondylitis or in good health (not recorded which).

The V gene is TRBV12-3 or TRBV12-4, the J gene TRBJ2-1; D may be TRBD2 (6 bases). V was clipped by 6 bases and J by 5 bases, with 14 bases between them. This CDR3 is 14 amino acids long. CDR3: CASRPSGGNNEQFF. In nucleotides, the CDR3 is TGTGCCAGCAGACCTTCTGGGGGGAACAATGAGCAGTTCTTC.

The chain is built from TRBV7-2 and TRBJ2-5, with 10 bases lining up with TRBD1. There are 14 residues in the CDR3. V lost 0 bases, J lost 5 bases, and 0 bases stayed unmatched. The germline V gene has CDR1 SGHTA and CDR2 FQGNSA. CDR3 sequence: CASSLAGQGETQYF. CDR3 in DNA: TGTGCCAGCAGCTTAGCGGGACAGGGGGAGACCCAGTACTTC.

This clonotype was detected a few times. CDR3 amino acids: CASSQGLLMGNEQFF. The DNA for the CDR3 is TGTGCCAGCAGCCAGGGACTCCTCATGGGGAATGAGCAGTTCTTC. The V call is TRBV11-2, the J call TRBJ2-1, with D maybe TRBD2 (6 bases). CDR1 SGHAT and CDR2 FQNNGV come from the germline V gene. The CDR3 sequence is 15 residues long. V gave up 5 bases and J gave up 7 bases, with 18 bases separating them.

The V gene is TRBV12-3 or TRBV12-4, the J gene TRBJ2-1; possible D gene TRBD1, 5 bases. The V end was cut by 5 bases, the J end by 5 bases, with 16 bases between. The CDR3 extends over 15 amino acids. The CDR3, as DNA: TGTGCCAGCAGTCCAGGGCCTAGGACCAACAATGAGCAGTTCTTC. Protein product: CASSPGPRTNNEQFF.

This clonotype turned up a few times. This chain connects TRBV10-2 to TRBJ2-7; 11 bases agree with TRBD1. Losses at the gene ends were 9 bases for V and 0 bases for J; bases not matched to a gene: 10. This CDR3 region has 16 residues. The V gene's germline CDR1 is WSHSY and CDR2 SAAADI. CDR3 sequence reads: CARSRTGGHYSYEQYF. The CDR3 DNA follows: TGCGCCAGGTCTCGGACAGGGGGCCACTACTCCTACGAGCAGTACTTC.

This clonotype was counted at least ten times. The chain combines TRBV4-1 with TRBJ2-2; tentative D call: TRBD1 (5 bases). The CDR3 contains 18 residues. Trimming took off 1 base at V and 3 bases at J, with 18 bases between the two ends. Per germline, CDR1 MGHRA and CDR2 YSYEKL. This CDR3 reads CASSQVPLRVGDTGELFF. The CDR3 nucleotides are TGCGCCAGCAGCCAAGTTCCCCTCCGGGTAGGGGACACCGGGGAGCTGTTTTTT.

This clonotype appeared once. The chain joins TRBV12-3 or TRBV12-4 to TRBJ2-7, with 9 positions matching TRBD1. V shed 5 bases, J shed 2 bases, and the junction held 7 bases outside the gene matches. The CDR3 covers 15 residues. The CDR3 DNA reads TGTGCCAGCAGTGGCGACCGGGACAGGGCCTACGAGCAGTACTTC. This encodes CASSGDRDRAYEQYF.

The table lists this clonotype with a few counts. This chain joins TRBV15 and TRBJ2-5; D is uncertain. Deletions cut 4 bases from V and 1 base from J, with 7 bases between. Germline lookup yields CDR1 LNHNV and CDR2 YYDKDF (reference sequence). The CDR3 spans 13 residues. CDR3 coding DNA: TGTGCCACCAGCAAGGATATCCAAGAGACCCAGTACTTC. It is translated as CATSKDIQETQYF.

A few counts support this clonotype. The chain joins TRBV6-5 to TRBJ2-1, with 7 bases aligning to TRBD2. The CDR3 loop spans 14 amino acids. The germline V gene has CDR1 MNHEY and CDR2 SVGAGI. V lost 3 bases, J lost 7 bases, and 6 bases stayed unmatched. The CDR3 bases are TGTGCCAGCAGTTATGGACTAGGGGCTAATGAGCAGTTCTTC. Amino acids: CASSYGLGANEQFF.

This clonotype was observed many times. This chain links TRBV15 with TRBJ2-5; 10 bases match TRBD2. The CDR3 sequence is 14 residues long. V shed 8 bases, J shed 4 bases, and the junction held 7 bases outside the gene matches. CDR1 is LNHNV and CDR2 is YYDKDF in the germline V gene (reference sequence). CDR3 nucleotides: TGTGCCACCGGAGCGGGGGGGAACTCAGAGACCCAGTACTTC. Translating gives CATGAGGNSETQYF.

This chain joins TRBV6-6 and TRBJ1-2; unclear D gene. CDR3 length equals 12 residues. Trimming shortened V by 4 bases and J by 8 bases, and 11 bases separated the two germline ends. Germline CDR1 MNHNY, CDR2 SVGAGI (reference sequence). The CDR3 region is CASSFPTGGYTF. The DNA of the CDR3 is TGTGCCAGCAGTTTTCCAACCGGGGGCTACACCTTC.

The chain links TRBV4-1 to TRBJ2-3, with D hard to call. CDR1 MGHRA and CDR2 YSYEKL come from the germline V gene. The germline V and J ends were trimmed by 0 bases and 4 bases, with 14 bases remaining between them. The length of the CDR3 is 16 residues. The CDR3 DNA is TGCGCCAGCAGCCAAGATCCCGGGTTTAGGCCAGATACGCAGTATTTT. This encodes CASSQDPGFRPDTQYF.

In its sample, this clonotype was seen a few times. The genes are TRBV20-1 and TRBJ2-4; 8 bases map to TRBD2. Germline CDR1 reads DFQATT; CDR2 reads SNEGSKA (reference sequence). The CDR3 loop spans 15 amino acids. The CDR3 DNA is TGCAGCGGGAGGGGGGGACACCCAGCCAAAAACATTCAGTACTTC. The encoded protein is CSGRGGHPAKNIQYF.

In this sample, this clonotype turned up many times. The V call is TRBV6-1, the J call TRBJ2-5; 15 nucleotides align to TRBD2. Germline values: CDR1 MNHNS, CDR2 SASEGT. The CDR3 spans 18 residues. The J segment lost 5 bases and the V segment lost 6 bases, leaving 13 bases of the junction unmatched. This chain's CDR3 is CASRGTSGGRGLRETQYF. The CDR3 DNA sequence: TGTGCCAGCAGGGGGACTAGCGGGGGGCGCGGGTTAAGGGAGACCCAGTACTTC.

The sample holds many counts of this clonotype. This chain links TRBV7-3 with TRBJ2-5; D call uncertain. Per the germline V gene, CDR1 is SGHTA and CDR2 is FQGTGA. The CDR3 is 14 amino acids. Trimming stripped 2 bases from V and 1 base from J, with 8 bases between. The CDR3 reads CASSLSGAQETQYF. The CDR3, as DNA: TGTGCCAGCAGCTTATCCGGTGCCCAAGAGACCCAGTACTTC.